This passage covers 11 T cell receptor beta chains from one sample sequenced in a study of cytotoxic CD8 clonotypes in ibrutinib-treated CLL. Measured with immunoSEQ multiplex PCR; TCRdb has only the in-frame clones, and not every one. In the table there are roughly 150,000 clones, approximately 91% of which are singletons. The specimen was PBMCs, collected at disease progression, from a patient treated with ibrutinib. These TCRs come from a human donor with chronic lymphocytic leukemia.

This chain joins TRBV29-1 and TRBJ2-7, with 13 bases lining up with TRBD2. The CDR3 totals 14 residues. The ends lost 6 bases at V and 3 bases at J; junction bases unmatched: 5. CDR1 is SQVTM and CDR2 is ANQGSEA in the germline V gene. For the CDR3, the DNA is TGCAGCGTCCAACTAGCGGGAGGGGGCTACGAGCAGTACTTC. Translating it yields CSVQLAGGGYEQYF.

The sample holds one count of this clone. The rearrangement joins TRBV5-4 to TRBJ1-2, with D unclear. This CDR3 contains 14 residues. The germline V and J ends were trimmed by 2 bases and 2 bases, with 10 bases remaining between them. Germline assignment: CDR1 SGHNT and CDR2 YYREEE (reference sequence). The CDR3 protein is CASSFPPENYGYTF. CDR3 nucleotides: TGTGCCAGCAGCTTCCCCCCAGAGAACTATGGCTACACCTTC.

This clone was observed a single time. J is TRBJ1-2 and V is TRBV9, with TRBD1 matching 7 bases. The CDR3 consists of 14 residues. From germline, CDR1 is SGDLS and CDR2 YYNGEE. V was pared by 0 bases and J by 4 bases, with 3 bases of the junction left unmatched. CDR3 coding DNA: TGTGCCAGCAGCGTAGAGGGGGCCGGCTATGGCTACACCTTC. Its translation: CASSVEGAGYGYTF.

The chain uses TRBV4-1 and TRBJ2-5; either TRBD1 or TRBD2 may supply D (5 bases each). V dropped 0 bases and J dropped 2 bases, with 16 bases sitting between them. The CDR3 consists of 17 residues. Germline V gene lookup returns CDR1 MGHRA and CDR2 YSYEKL. CDR3 coding DNA: TGCGCCAGCAGCCAAGATTCTTTCCGGGGCCCACAAGAGACCCAGTACTTC. It is translated as CASSQDSFRGPQETQYF.

The gene calls are TRBV30 and TRBJ1-2; D uncertain. The ends were cut back, 4 bases at V and 2 bases at J, with 8 bases in the middle. The V gene's germline CDR1 is GTSNPN and CDR2 SVGIG (reference sequence). The CDR3 sequence is 12 residues long. CDR3 bases: TGTGCCTGGAACCCCGGGAACTATGGCTACACCTTC. Translation gives CAWNPGNYGYTF.

V is TRBV10-3 and J is TRBJ2-3, with 10 bases lining up with TRBD1. Germline CDR1 is ENHRY and CDR2 is SYGVKD. V lost 2 bases, J lost 8 bases, and 10 bases stayed unmatched. The CDR3 loop spans 16 amino acids. DNA of the CDR3: TGTGCCATCAGTGAGGGGGACAGGGGTCGCCTGGGTACGCAGTATTTT. It codes for CAISEGDRGRLGTQYF.

The chain is built from TRBV28 and TRBJ2-7, with D possibly matching TRBD2 (5 bases). V was clipped by 7 bases and J by 1 base, with 14 bases between them. CDR3 length equals 14 residues. Germline CDR1 is MDHEN and CDR2 is SYDVKM. CDR3: CASTVGGQSYEQYF. The CDR3 DNA reads TGTGCCAGCACTGTAGGAGGCCAGTCCTACGAGCAGTACTTC.

The chain combines TRBV4-3 with TRBJ2-3, with 12 bases identical to TRBD2. The CDR3 runs to 16 residues. The V and J ends lost 4 bases and 6 bases, in that order; junction bases with no gene match: 8. CDR1 and CDR2 from the germline V gene are LGHNA and YSLEER. CDR3 sequence reads: CASSLRTSGKGDTQYF. CDR3 bases: TGCGCCAGCAGCCTCCGGACTAGCGGGAAGGGGGATACGCAGTATTTT.

This rearrangement joins TRBV19 to TRBJ1-5; D unclear. CDR3 length equals 14 residues. Germline CDR1 and CDR2: LNHDA and SQIVND (reference sequence). Between the trimmed V and J ends, which lost 3 bases and 5 bases, there was a span of 11 bases. The CDR3 spells CASSIVVRDQPQHF. For the CDR3, the DNA is TGTGCCAGTAGTATTGTTGTGAGGGATCAGCCCCAGCATTTT.

This chain uses TRBV7-6 with TRBJ2-3, with 7 bases lining up with TRBD2. CDR1 and CDR2 from the germline V gene are SGHVS and FNYEAQ. V lost 1 base to trimming and J lost 4 bases; unmatched junction nucleotides: 5. This CDR3 is 15 amino acids long. The CDR3 region has the DNA TGTGCCAGCAGCTTAGTGGGGGGAGGGCCAGATACGCAGTATTTT. This translates into CASSLVGGGPDTQYF.

The chain recombines TRBV27 with TRBJ2-1; D may match TRBD1 or TRBD2 (5 bases each). Between the trimmed V and J ends, which lost 6 bases and 7 bases, there was a span of 19 bases. This CDR3 comprises 15 residues. Germline V gives CDR1 MNHEY, CDR2 SMNVEV (reference sequence). CDR3 protein: CASRRSGQSWNEQFF. The CDR3 DNA is TGTGCCAGCAGGCGGAGCGGACAATCCTGGAATGAGCAGTTCTTC.